This TCR beta chain was identified during a study of cytomegalovirus exposure and HLA in healthy donors. Study in general: Inside one of the first data releases sat about 85 million unique TCRs taken from HLA-typed donors. When 398 donors were genotyped, about 86% of them were found to fall in the Caucasian-associated ancestry cluster. Whole-study results and caveats: Later analysis demonstrated an association between a missense DCLRE1C variant and TCR beta V- and J-gene trimming. CMV serostatus stood as the only immune exposure information on hand.

Trimming stripped 0 bases from V and 4 bases from J, with 15 bases between. Germline V gene lookup returns CDR1 MNHEY and CDR2 SVGAGI. The CDR3 consists of 16 residues. Worth noting for this clone: Its cognate antigen is unknown.

60 Vbeta and 13 Jbeta primers were used in PCR. Here immunoSEQ multiplex PCR was the method, and the copy in TCRdb shows in-frame clones only, minus some. Here the sample spans about 160,000 clones, over 65% being singletons. The TCR comes from a woman between 40 and 55 years old in good health and CMV-seropositive. The V call is TRBV6-5, the J call TRBJ2-5, with D perhaps matching TRBD2 (7 bases). Sequences were obtained from PBMCs. CDR3 protein: CASSYSGRGGGETQYF. CDR3 nucleotides: TGTGCCAGCAGTTACTCGGGAAGGGGGGGCGGAGAGACCCAGTACTTC.